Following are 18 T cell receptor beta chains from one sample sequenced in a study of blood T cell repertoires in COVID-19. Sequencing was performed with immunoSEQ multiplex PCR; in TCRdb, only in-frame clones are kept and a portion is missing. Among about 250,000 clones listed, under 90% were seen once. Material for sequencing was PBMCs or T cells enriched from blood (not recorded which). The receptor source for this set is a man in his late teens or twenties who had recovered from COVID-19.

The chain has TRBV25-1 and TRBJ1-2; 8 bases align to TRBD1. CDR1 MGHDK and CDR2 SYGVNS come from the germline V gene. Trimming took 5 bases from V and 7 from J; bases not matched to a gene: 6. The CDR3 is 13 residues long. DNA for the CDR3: TGTGCCAGCAGTCGGGACAGGTTCCGTGGCTACACCTTC. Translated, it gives CASSRDRFRGYTF.

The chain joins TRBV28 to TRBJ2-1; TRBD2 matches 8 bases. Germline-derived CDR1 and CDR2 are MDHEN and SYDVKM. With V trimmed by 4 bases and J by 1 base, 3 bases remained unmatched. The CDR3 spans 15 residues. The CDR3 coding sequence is TGTGCCAGCAGTTCAGCGGGGGTATCCTACAATGAGCAGTTCTTC. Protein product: CASSSAGVSYNEQFF.

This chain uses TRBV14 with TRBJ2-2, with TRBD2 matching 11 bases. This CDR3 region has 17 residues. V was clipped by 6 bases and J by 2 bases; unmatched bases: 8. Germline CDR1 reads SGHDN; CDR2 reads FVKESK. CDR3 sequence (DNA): TGTGCCAGCAGTATGCTAGCGGGGGGTGTAAACACCGGGGAGCTGTTTTTT. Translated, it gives CASSMLAGGVNTGELFF.

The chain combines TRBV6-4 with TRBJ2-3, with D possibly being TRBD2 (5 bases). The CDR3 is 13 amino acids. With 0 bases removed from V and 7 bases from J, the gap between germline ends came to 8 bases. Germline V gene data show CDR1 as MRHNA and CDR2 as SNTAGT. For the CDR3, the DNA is TGTGCCAGCAGTGACTCTCAGGACTATACGCAGTATTTT. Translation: CASSDSQDYTQYF.

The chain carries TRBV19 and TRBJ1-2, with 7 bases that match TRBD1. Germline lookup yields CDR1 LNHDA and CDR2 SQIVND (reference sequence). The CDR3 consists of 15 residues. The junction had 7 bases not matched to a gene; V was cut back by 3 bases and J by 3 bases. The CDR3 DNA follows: TGTGCCAGTAGTATGTTCGCAGGGGGAGACTATGGCTACACCTTC. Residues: CASSMFAGGDYGYTF.

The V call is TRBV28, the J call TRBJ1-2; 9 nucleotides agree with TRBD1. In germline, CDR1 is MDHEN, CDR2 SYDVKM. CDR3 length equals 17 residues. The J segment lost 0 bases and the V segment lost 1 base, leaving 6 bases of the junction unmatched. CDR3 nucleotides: TGTGCCAGCAGTTTATATGGGACAGGGCCCTCTAACTATGGCTACACCTTC. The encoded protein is CASSLYGTGPSNYGYTF.

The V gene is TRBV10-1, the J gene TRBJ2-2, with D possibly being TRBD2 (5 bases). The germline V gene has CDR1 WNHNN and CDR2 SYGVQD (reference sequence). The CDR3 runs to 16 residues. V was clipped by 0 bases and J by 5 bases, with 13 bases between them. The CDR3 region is CASSESYGEMTGELFF. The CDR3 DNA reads TGCGCCAGCAGTGAGTCTTACGGGGAGATGACCGGGGAGCTGTTTTTT.

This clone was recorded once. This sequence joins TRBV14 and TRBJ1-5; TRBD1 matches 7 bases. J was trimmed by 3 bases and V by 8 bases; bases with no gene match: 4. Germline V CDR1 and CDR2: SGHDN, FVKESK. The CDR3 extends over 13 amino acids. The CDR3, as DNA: TGTGCCAGCCCAGACAGGGACAATCAGCCCCAGCATTTT. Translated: CASPDRDNQPQHF.

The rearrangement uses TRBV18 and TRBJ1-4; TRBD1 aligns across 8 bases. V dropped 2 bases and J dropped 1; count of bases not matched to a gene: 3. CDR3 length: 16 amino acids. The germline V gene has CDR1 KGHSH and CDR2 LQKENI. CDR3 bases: TGTGCCAGCTCACCAGACAGGGGAGGAACTAATGAAAAACTGTTTTTT. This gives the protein CASSPDRGGTNEKLFF.

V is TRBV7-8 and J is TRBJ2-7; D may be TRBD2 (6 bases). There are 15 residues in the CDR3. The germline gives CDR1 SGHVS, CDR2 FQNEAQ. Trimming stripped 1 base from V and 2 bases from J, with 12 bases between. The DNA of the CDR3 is TGTGCCAGCAGCTTAGGGCAGGGAGGTCCCTACGAGCAGTACTTC. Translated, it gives CASSLGQGGPYEQYF.

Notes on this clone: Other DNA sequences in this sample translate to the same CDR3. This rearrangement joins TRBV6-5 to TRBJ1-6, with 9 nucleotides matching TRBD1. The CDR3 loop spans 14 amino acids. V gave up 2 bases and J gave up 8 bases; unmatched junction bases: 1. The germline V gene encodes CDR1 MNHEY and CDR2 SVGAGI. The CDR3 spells CASSYRTGDSPLHF. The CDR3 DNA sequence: TGTGCCAGCAGTTACAGGACAGGGGATTCACCCCTCCACTTT.

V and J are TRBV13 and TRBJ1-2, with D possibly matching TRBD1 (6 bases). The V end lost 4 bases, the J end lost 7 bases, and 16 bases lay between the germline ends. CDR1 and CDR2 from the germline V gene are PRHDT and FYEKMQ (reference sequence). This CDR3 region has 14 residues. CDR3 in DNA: TGTGCCAGCAGCTCGAGAACAGGGCCTATTGGCTACACCTTC. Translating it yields CASSSRTGPIGYTF. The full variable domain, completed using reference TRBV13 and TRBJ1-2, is AAGVIQSPRHLIKEKRETATLKCYPIPRHDTVYWYQQGPGQDPQFLISFYEKMQSDKGSIPDRFSAQQFSDYHSELNMSSLELGDSALYFCASSSRTGPIGYTFGSGTRLTVV.

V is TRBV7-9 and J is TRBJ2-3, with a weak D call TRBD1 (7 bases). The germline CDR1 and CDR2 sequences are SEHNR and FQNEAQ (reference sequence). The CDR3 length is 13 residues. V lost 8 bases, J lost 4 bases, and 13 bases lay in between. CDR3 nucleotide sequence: TGTGCCAGCGGACCAGGGGGGTCAGATACGCAGTATTTT. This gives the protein CASGPGGSDTQYF.

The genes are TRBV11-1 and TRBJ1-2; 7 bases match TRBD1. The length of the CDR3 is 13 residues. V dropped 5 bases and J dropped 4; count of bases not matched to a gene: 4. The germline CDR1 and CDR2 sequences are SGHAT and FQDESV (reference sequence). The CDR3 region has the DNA TGTGCCAGCAGCCCCGACAGGGCCTATGGCTACACCTTC. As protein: CASSPDRAYGYTF.

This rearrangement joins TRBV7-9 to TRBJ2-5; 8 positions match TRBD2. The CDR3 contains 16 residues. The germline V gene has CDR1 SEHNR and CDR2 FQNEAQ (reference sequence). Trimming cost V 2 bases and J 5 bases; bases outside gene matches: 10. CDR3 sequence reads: CASSLYNRGGLETQYF. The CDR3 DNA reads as TGTGCCAGCAGCTTATATAACCGGGGGGGCCTGGAGACCCAGTACTTC. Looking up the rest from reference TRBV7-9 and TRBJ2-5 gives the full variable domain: DTGVSQNPRHKITKRGQNVTFRCDPISEHNRLYWYRQTLGQGPEFLTYFQNEAQLEKSRLLSDRFSAERPKGSFSTLEIQRTEQGDSAMYLCASSLYNRGGLETQYFGPGTRLLVL.

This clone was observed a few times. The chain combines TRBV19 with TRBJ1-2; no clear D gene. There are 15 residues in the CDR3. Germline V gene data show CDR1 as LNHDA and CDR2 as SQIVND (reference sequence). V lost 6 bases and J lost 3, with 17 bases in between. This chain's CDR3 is CASRISVTLDYGYTF. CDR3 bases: TGTGCCAGTAGGATCAGCGTAACCTTGGACTATGGCTACACCTTC.

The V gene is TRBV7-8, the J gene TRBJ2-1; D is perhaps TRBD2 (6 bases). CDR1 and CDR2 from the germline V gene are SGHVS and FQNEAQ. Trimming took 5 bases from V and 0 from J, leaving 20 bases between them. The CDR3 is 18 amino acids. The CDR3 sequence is CASSLRLGLGISYNEQFF. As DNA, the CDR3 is TGTGCCAGCAGCCTCAGACTAGGTTTAGGTATCTCCTACAATGAGCAGTTCTTC.

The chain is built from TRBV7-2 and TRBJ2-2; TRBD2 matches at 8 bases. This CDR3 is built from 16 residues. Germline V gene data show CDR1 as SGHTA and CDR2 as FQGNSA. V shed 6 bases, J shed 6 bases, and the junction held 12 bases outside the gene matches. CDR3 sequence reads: CASSVTGGLAAGELFF. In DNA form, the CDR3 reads TGTGCCAGCAGTGTTACGGGGGGGTTGGCGGCCGGGGAGCTGTTTTTT.